The 28 T cell receptor beta chains listed next were all sequenced from one sample in a study of beta chain features in type 1 diabetes. Overall study results and limits: Type 1 diabetes patients had TCRB CDR3s that were shorter (moderately but significantly so) in all four CD4+ subsets.

The study reverse transcribed the entire isolated RNA, so it sequenced expressed TCRB transcripts. Assay used: immunoSEQ multiplex PCR; TCRdb lists only in-frame clones, some missing. Of hundreds of thousands of clones listed, more than 13% are singletons. These receptors' antigens are unknown. Source material: naive CD4+ T cells from blood. The source is a young man with type 1 diabetes.

This clone was detected once. This chain links TRBV30 with TRBJ1-6, with D possibly matching TRBD1 (5 bases). V was pared by 7 bases and J by 7 bases, with 17 bases between. The CDR3 contains 14 residues. The germline CDR1 and CDR2 sequences are GTSNPN and SVGIG (reference sequence). As DNA, the CDR3 is TGTGCCTACGCCCTGGTCGGGGGAAATTCACCCCTCCACTTT. It codes for CAYALVGGNSPLHF.

The rearrangement links TRBV6-5 to TRBJ2-7; 9 nucleotides match TRBD1. V shed 5 bases, J shed 3 bases, and the junction held 5 bases outside the gene matches. Germline V CDR1 and CDR2: MNHEY, SVGAGI. The CDR3 loop spans 14 amino acids. The CDR3 DNA reads TGTGCCAGCAGTCCGGGACAGGGCCTCTACGAGCAGTACTTC. Amino acid sequence: CASSPGQGLYEQYF.

This clone has only a few counts. This chain uses TRBV30 with TRBJ1-1; D remains ambiguous. This CDR3 region has 12 residues. With 2 bases removed from V and 3 bases from J, the gap between germline ends came to 7 bases. The germline gives CDR1 GTSNPN, CDR2 SVGIG (reference sequence). The CDR3 sequence: CAWSKRDTEAFF. CDR3 nucleotides: TGTGCCTGGAGTAAAAGGGACACTGAAGCTTTCTTT.

CDR3 DNA: TGTGCCAGCAGCGTAGCTCCAGGACCCCCTCCTGAAGCTTTCTTT. It yields the protein CASSVAPGPPPEAFF. The chain combines TRBV9 with TRBJ1-1; D gene unclear. CDR1 is SGDLS and CDR2 is YYNGEE in the germline V gene. The CDR3 length is 15 residues. Trimming left V 0 bases short and J 6 bases short, with 15 bases between.

There are a few counts of this clone. The chain uses TRBV2 and TRBJ1-2; no firm D call. From germline, CDR1 is SNHLY and CDR2 FYNNEI. V lost 1 base and J lost 7, with 7 bases in between. CDR3 length: 12 amino acids. CDR3 DNA sequence: TGTGCCAGCAGTGAAGTGGGAGGTGGCTACACCTTC. Encoded protein: CASSEVGGGYTF.

The chain carries TRBV20-1 and TRBJ2-7; no definite D call. V lost 3 bases to trimming and J lost 4 bases, with 7 bases between them. Germline CDR1 and CDR2: DFQATT and SNEGSKA (reference sequence). The CDR3 spans 11 residues. CDR3 region: CSARGAYEQYF. CDR3 coding DNA: TGCAGTGCTAGGGGTGCATACGAGCAGTACTTC.

This chain's CDR3 is CASSSQGETQYF. Here the CDR3 DNA reads TGCGCCAGCAGCTCTCAAGGAGAGACCCAGTACTTC. The chain is built from TRBV5-1 and TRBJ2-5; D not certain. The germline V gene has CDR1 SGHRS and CDR2 YFSETQ. The V end lost 3 bases, the J end lost 4 bases, and 7 bases lay between the germline ends. This CDR3 has 12 residues.

The sample holds a few counts of this clone. The chain recombines TRBV11-2 with TRBJ1-4; D is uncertain. Germline V gene sequence: CDR1 SGHAT, CDR2 FQNNGV. The CDR3 consists of 14 residues. V was shortened by 3 bases and J by 5 bases, with 10 bases between the two germline ends. The CDR3 sequence is CASSFGSPNEKLFF. The CDR3 DNA is TGTGCCAGCAGCTTCGGCAGTCCAAATGAAAAACTGTTTTTT.

This clone has just one count. The chain is built from TRBV19 and TRBJ2-7; 10 bases line up with TRBD2. V lost 4 bases to trimming and J lost 1 base; unmatched junction nucleotides: 7. Germline V lookup: CDR1 LNHDA, CDR2 SQIVND (reference sequence). The CDR3 has 16 amino acids. In DNA, the CDR3 is TGTGCCAGTAGTAACTCTCCTAGCGGGAGATCCTACGAGCAGTACTTC. Translating gives CASSNSPSGRSYEQYF.

The V call is TRBV7-9, the J call TRBJ1-6; D ambiguous. Trimming took 5 bases from V and 7 from J, leaving 18 bases between them. The CDR3 runs 16 residues. The V gene's germline CDR1 is SEHNR and CDR2 FQNEAQ (reference sequence). In nucleotides, the CDR3 is TGTGCCAGCAGCCTTCGTGGGATAAGTCTAAATTCACCCCTCCACTTT. This gives the protein CASSLRGISLNSPLHF. Full variable domain (outside the CDR3, taken from reference TRBV7-9 and TRBJ1-6): DTGVSQNPRHKITKRGQNVTFRCDPISEHNRLYWYRQTLGQGPEFLTYFQNEAQLEKSRLLSDRFSAERPKGSFSTLEIQRTEQGDSAMYLCASSLRGISLNSPLHFGNGTRLTVT.

The chain combines TRBV9 with TRBJ2-1, with 11 bases lining up with TRBD2. CDR1 SGDLS and CDR2 YYNGEE come from the germline V gene. There are 13 residues in the CDR3. V shed 10 bases and J 4 bases; nucleotides not matched to a gene: 4. The chain's CDR3 is CASGTSGYNEQFF. The CDR3 DNA reads as TGTGCCTCAGGGACTAGCGGTTACAATGAGCAGTTCTTC.

This clone was recorded a few times. The V call is TRBV7-2, the J call TRBJ2-3, with a weak D call TRBD2 (5 bases). Germline V gene data show CDR1 as SGHTA and CDR2 as FQGNSA. Trimming stripped 4 bases from V and 7 bases from J, with 12 bases between. The CDR3 consists of 13 residues. The CDR3 region has the DNA TGTGCCAGCAGCTCCCTGGCCGGGAATACGCAGTATTTT. Its translation is CASSSLAGNTQYF.

This clone showed up just a few times. CDR3 protein: CSYDRGNTEAFF. The CDR3 nucleotides read TGCAGCTATGACAGGGGGAACACTGAAGCTTTCTTT. The chain employs TRBV29-1 and TRBJ1-1; 8 bases are a match to TRBD1. In germline, CDR1 is SQVTM, CDR2 ANQGSEA. V was clipped by 8 bases and J by 1 base; unmatched bases: 3. This CDR3 region has 12 residues.

In this sample, this clone turned up a few times. The V gene is TRBV6-5, the J gene TRBJ1-6; no firm D call. V lost 6 bases, J lost 7 bases, and 1 base lay in between. Germline CDR1 MNHEY, CDR2 SVGAGI. The CDR3 totals 10 residues. The CDR3 spells CASRNSPLHF. DNA of the CDR3: TGTGCCAGCAGAAATTCACCCCTCCACTTT.

The CDR3 loop is CASSPLIRNEQFF. CDR3 coding DNA: TGCGCCAGCAGCCCCCTAATTCGCAATGAGCAGTTCTTC. The rearrangement links TRBV5-1 to TRBJ2-1; D uncertain. The germline V gene has CDR1 SGHRS and CDR2 YFSETQ. The CDR3 totals 13 residues. With 4 bases removed from V and 6 bases from J, the gap between germline ends came to 11 bases. Combining the CDR3 with reference TRBV5-1 and TRBJ2-1 gives the whole variable domain KAGVTQTPRYLIKTRGQQVTLSCSPISGHRSVSWYQQTPGQGLQFLFEYFSETQRNKGNFPGRFSGRQFSNSRSEMNVSTLELGDSALYLCASSPLIRNEQFFGPGTRLTVL.

The chain employs TRBV29-1 and TRBJ2-7, with D tentatively TRBD1 or TRBD2 (5 bases each). Trimming left V 4 bases short and J 2 bases short, with 15 bases between. Looked up from germline, CDR1 is SQVTM and CDR2 is ANQGSEA. This CDR3 has 14 residues. The CDR3 here is CSVGFGGRTYEQYF. In DNA form, the CDR3 reads TGCAGCGTTGGATTTGGGGGACGGACCTACGAGCAGTACTTC.

The rearrangement links TRBV10-3 to TRBJ1-5; D ambiguous. Germline V lookup: CDR1 ENHRY, CDR2 SYGVKD. V dropped 2 bases and J dropped 7 bases, with 12 bases sitting between them. The CDR3 has 14 amino acids. The DNA of the CDR3 is TGTGCCATCAGTGAGAACTCGGCGCGGCAGCCCCAGCATTTT. Protein sequence: CAISENSARQPQHF.

There are a few counts of this clone. V is TRBV7-2 and J is TRBJ1-5, with 8 bases matching TRBD1. Germline V gene sequence: CDR1 SGHTA, CDR2 FQGNSA. V shed 6 bases and J 7 bases; nucleotides not matched to a gene: 8. This CDR3 contains 14 residues. This chain's CDR3 is CASSFGQGQQPQHF. CDR3 DNA sequence: TGTGCCAGCAGTTTCGGACAGGGCCAACAGCCCCAGCATTTT.

This clone has only a few counts. J is TRBJ2-1 and V is TRBV6-5; 9 bases fit TRBD1. Germline CDR1 MNHEY, CDR2 SVGAGI. The CDR3 totals 14 residues. V shed 6 bases, J shed 5 bases, and the junction held 5 bases outside the gene matches. CDR3 in amino acids: CASRNTGGNNEQFF. The CDR3 DNA sequence: TGTGCCAGCAGAAACACAGGGGGCAACAATGAGCAGTTCTTC.

The gene calls are TRBV7-2 and TRBJ2-7; 9 bases map to TRBD1. Germline V gene lookup returns CDR1 SGHTA and CDR2 FQGNSA. Trimming removed 5 bases from V and 6 bases from J; junction bases left unmatched: 8. The CDR3 runs to 14 residues. This CDR3 reads CASSLPGQGPEQYF. The CDR3 nucleotides read TGTGCCAGCAGCCTCCCGGGACAGGGTCCCGAGCAGTACTTC. Based on the CDR3 plus reference TRBV7-2 and TRBJ2-7, the full variable domain is GAGVSQSPSNKVTEKGKDVELRCDPISGHTALYWYRQSLGQGLEFLIYFQGNSAPDKSGLPSDRFSAERTGGSVSTLTIQRTQQEDSAVYLCASSLPGQGPEQYFGPGTRLTVT.

This clone was seen a handful of times. The chain combines TRBV9 with TRBJ1-3; D possibly corresponds to TRBD1 (5 bases). V lost 3 bases and J 0 bases, leaving 13 bases between the germline ends. The CDR3 runs to 16 residues. Germline CDR1 is SGDLS and CDR2 is YYNGEE. For the CDR3, the DNA is TGTGCCAGCAGCGAGGGGCCACAGCTCTCTGGAAACACCATATATTTT. Translated, it gives CASSEGPQLSGNTIYF.

The genes are TRBV7-2 and TRBJ1-4, with TRBD1 identical over 9 bases. This CDR3 is built from 18 residues. The V segment lost 5 bases and the J segment 6 bases; nucleotides outside the gene matches: 16. Looked up from germline, CDR1 is SGHTA and CDR2 is FQGNSA. The CDR3 sequence: CASSPRGAGQGRDEKLFF. The DNA for the CDR3 is TGTGCCAGCAGCCCCCGGGGTGCGGGACAGGGACGTGATGAAAAACTGTTTTTT.

The chain uses TRBV7-9 and TRBJ1-1; D gene uncertain. This CDR3 contains 16 residues. Germline V gene sequence: CDR1 SEHNR, CDR2 FQNEAQ (reference sequence). V lost 1 base and J 0 bases, leaving 12 bases between the germline ends. The CDR3 is CASSLGSILMNTEAFF. The CDR3 nucleotides are TGTGCCAGCAGCTTAGGAAGTATTCTCATGAACACTGAAGCTTTCTTT. Together with reference TRBV7-9 and TRBJ1-1, the CDR3 gives the full variable domain: DTGVSQNPRHKITKRGQNVTFRCDPISEHNRLYWYRQTLGQGPEFLTYFQNEAQLEKSRLLSDRFSAERPKGSFSTLEIQRTEQGDSAMYLCASSLGSILMNTEAFFGQGTRLTVV.

This chain joins TRBV11-2 and TRBJ2-7; TRBD2 matches at 8 bases. CDR1 and CDR2 from the germline V gene are SGHAT and FQNNGV. Trimming took 0 bases from V and 4 from J; bases not matched to a gene: 5. The CDR3 has 15 amino acids. Here the CDR3 reads CASSLDVSGAYEQYF. DNA of the CDR3: TGTGCCAGCAGCTTAGACGTTAGCGGGGCTTACGAGCAGTACTTC.

V gene TRBV11-1 combines with J gene TRBJ2-7, with 8 bases fitting TRBD1. In germline, CDR1 is SGHAT, CDR2 FQDESV (reference sequence). The V and J ends lost 5 bases and 2 bases, in that order; junction bases with no gene match: 8. CDR3 size: 15 residues. As DNA, the CDR3 is TGTGCCAGCAGCCTCTCGACAGGGGACCCCTACGAGCAGTACTTC. Translated, it gives CASSLSTGDPYEQYF.

The rearrangement uses TRBV5-1 and TRBJ2-7; 10 bases align to TRBD1. The germline V gene has CDR1 SGHRS and CDR2 YFSETQ. The CDR3 is made up of 17 amino acids. V trimming: 7 bases; J trimming: 5 bases; junction bases outside the gene matches: 18. The CDR3 coding sequence is TGCGCCAGCGGACCTTTGACCGCCGGGACAGGGGTCAACGAGCAGTACTTC. Translation gives CASGPLTAGTGVNEQYF.

The sample holds a few counts of this clone. The chain links TRBV18 to TRBJ2-2, with 8 bases that match TRBD1. In germline, CDR1 is KGHSH, CDR2 LQKENI. This CDR3 region has 18 residues. After removal of 4 bases from V and 1 base from J, the junction contained 11 bases not matched to a gene. CDR3 bases: TGTGCCAGCTCACGCACGCTGGACAGGGAATTGAACACCGGGGAGCTGTTTTTT. Amino acids: CASSRTLDRELNTGELFF.

This clone was seen a few times. This chain joins TRBV4-1 and TRBJ1-1; D is ambiguous. V gave up 0 bases and J gave up 0 bases, with 8 bases separating them. Germline V CDR1 and CDR2: MGHRA, YSYEKL. The CDR3 has 15 residues. CDR3: CASSQDTWVNTEAFF. The CDR3 DNA reads as TGCGCCAGCAGCCAAGATACTTGGGTGAACACTGAAGCTTTCTTT.